A few counts support the clone carrying this T cell receptor (beta chain). Detection sensitivity for ex vivo total memory CD4+ was one cell in 200,000. Assay used: immunoSEQ multiplex PCR; TCRdb lists only in-frame clones, some missing. The profile shows some 26,000 clones, 80% to 90% of them singletons. Sorting took every CD4+ cell except CD45RA+CCR7+CD95- naive cells, reaching over 98% purity. Healthy donors' blood was sourced from blood donation centers in Switzerland. CD8+, CD14+, CD16+, CD56+, CD19+ and CD25-bright cells were excluded before sorting. The data are from a study of human CD4 T cells and Enterobacteriaceae. There are 15 residues in the CDR3. The germline V gene has CDR1 MNHNS and CDR2 SASEGT. V lost 6 bases to trimming and J lost 3 bases; unmatched junction nucleotides: 10.

The gene calls are TRBV6-1 and TRBJ2-7; 8 nucleotides line up with TRBD1. The sequencing sample was made of memory CD4+ T cells from blood. The clonotype was recovered from a human donor in good health. CDR3 nucleotide sequence: TGTGCCAGCAGGAAGGACAGGGAACGATTCTACGAGCAGTACTTC. Translated, it gives CASRKDRERFYEQYF.